The clone carrying this T cell receptor beta chain was counted between two and nine times. Its specificity is unknown. CDR3 size: 16 residues. V lost 10 bases, J lost 2 bases, and 14 bases stayed unmatched. The germline gives CDR1 MNHEY, CDR2 SVGEGT. The sample originates from a study of T-cell reconstitution after alpha-beta-depleted transplantation in children. Notes on the study in general: At around two months after transplant, the alpha-beta T cells were reportedly derived from several hundred expanded clones that came from non-depleted graft cells. A year post-transplant, T-cell counts and diversity derived mostly from newly produced T cells. Recipient T cells and thymic progenitors that survived gave rise to the high TCRbeta diversity observed at day 60 in some patients.

Unique molecular identifiers were incorporated into the prepared TCRbeta library. MiXCR was run by TCRdb on the PCR reads, yielding one entry per CDR3 protein. The table includes hundreds of thousands of distinct CDR3 sequences, approximately 12% detected once. The source was PBMCs, mostly from graft donor cells, collected 360 days after TCRalphabeta/CD19-depleted stem cell transplant. The sequence derives from a male patient under 18 who had a stem cell transplant for acute myeloid leukemia, so the T cells may come from the graft donor. The V and J genes are TRBV6-2 or TRBV6-3 and TRBJ2-1; 7 nucleotides match TRBD2. The CDR3 is CATLGVAGDPYNEQFF. The CDR3 bases are TGTGCCACTCTGGGGGTAGCGGGCGATCCCTACAATGAGCAGTTCTTC.